The 3 T cell receptor beta chains listed next were all sequenced from one sample in a study of T cells in Graves' hyperthyroidism and ophthalmopathy. Researchers took RNA transcripts and amplified the TCR beta CDR3 regions from them. A first-round RT-PCR of the TCR CDR3 used the HTBI primer set. Each CDR3 protein gets one entry after TCRdb re-called the multiplex PCR reads with MiXCR. The table has approximately 490,000 distinct CDR3 sequences, roughly 22% seen once; the top ten hold around 47%. Specimen: blood. The receptors originated from a woman in her 70s with Graves' ophthalmopathy.

This clonotype showed up just a few times. V gene TRBV6-1 combines with J gene TRBJ2-1; 10 nucleotides agree with TRBD2. The CDR3 has 16 residues. V shed 6 bases, J shed 0 bases, and the junction held 5 bases outside the gene matches. The germline V gene has CDR1 MNHNS and CDR2 SASEGT. The CDR3 reads CASRGAGGSSYNEQFF. The CDR3 region has the DNA TGTGCCAGCAGAGGAGCGGGAGGGAGCTCCTACAATGAGCAGTTCTTC.

This clonotype has more than one count but fewer than ten. The genes are TRBV12-3 or TRBV12-4 and TRBJ2-1, with TRBD1 as a possible D gene (6 bases). The CDR3 covers 16 residues. The V end was cut by 0 bases, the J end by 9 bases, with 18 bases between. CDR3 DNA sequence: TGTGCCAGCAGTTTAGCCCTGGACAGCCGTCTGCGTGAGCAGTTCTTC. Protein product: CASSLALDSRLREQFF.

This clonotype has at least ten counts. The genes are TRBV29-1 and TRBJ1-1, with TRBD1 identical over 8 bases. Germline CDR1 and CDR2: SQVTM and ANQGSEA. This CDR3 region has 12 residues. With 6 bases clipped from V and 5 bases from J, the junction kept 5 bases outside the gene matches. CDR3 region: CSVDRGGTEAFF. In DNA, the CDR3 is TGCAGCGTCGACAGGGGAGGGACTGAAGCTTTCTTT.